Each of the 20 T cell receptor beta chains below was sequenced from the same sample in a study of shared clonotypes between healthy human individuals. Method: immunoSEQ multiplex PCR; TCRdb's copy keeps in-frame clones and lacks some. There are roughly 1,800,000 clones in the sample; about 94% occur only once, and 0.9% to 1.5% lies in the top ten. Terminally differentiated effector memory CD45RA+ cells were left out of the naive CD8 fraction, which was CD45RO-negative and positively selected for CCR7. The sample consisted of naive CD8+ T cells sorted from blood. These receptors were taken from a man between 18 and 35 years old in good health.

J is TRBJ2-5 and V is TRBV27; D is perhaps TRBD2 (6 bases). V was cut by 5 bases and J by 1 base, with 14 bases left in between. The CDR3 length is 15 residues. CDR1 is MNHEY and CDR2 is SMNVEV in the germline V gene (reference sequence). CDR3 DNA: TGTGCCAGCAGTCCCGAGGTAGCGGTCCAAGAGACCCAGTACTTC. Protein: CASSPEVAVQETQYF.

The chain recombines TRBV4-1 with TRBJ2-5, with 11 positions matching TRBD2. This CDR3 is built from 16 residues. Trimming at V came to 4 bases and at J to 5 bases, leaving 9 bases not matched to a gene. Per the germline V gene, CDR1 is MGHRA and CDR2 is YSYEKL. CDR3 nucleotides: TGCGCCAGCAGCCCTCACTTTAGCGGGGGGGCGGAGACCCAGTACTTC. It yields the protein CASSPHFSGGAETQYF.

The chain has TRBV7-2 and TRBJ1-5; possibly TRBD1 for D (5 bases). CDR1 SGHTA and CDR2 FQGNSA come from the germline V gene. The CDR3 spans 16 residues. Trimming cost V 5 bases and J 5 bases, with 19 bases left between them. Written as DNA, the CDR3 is TGTGCCAGCAGCCCCTGGGGCCGTACTCCTTATCAGCCCCAGCATTTT. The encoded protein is CASSPWGRTPYQPQHF.

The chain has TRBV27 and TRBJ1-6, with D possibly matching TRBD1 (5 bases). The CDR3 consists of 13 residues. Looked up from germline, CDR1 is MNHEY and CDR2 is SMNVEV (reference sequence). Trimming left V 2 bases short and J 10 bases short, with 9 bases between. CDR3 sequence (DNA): TGTGCCAGCAGTTTAGAGGGGCGCTCACCCCTCCACTTT. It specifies CASSLEGRSPLHF.

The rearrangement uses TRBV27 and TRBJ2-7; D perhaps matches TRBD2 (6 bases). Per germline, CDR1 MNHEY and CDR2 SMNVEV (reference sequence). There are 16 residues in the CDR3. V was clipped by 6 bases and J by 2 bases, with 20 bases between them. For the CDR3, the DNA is TGTGCCAGCAGACCTACCGCGGGGCCATTAACCTACGAGCAGTACTTC. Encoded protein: CASRPTAGPLTYEQYF.

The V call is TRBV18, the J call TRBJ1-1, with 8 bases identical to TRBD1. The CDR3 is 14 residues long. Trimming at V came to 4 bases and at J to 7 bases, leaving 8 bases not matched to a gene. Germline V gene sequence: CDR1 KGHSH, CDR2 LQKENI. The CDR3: CASSQTGAADEAFF. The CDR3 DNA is TGTGCCAGCTCACAGACAGGGGCGGCCGATGAAGCTTTCTTT.

CDR3 region: CASSQEGAGNTIYF. In DNA, the CDR3 is TGCGCCAGCAGCCAGGAGGGTGCTGGAAACACCATATATTTT. The genes are TRBV4-1 and TRBJ1-3; no definite D call. CDR1 and CDR2 from the germline V gene are MGHRA and YSYEKL. This CDR3 contains 14 residues. V lost 3 bases to trimming and J lost 2 bases, with 8 bases between them.

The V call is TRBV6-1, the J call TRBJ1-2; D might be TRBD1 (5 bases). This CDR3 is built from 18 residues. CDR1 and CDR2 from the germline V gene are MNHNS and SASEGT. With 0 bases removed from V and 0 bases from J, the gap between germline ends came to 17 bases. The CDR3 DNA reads TGTGCCAGCAGTGAAGCGGTCCTTCGGGGGTCTCCTAACTATGGCTACACCTTC. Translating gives CASSEAVLRGSPNYGYTF.

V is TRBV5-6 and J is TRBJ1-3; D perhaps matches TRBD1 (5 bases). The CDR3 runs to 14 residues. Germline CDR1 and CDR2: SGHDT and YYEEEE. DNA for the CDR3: TGTGCTAGTGGATCGGGGGATCAAGTAAACACCATATATTTT. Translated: CASGSGDQVNTIYF.

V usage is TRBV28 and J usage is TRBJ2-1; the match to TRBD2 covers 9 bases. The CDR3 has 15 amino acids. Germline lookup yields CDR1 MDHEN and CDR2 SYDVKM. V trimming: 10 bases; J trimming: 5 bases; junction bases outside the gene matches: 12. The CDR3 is CATFGTSFSHNEQFF. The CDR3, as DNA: TGTGCCACCTTCGGGACTAGCTTTTCACACAATGAGCAGTTCTTC.

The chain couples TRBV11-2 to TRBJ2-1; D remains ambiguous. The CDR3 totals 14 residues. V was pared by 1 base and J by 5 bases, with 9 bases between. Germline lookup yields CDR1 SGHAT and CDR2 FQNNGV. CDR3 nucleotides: TGTGCCAGCAGCTTAGGTACCCGGGACAATGAGCAGTTCTTC. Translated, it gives CASSLGTRDNEQFF.

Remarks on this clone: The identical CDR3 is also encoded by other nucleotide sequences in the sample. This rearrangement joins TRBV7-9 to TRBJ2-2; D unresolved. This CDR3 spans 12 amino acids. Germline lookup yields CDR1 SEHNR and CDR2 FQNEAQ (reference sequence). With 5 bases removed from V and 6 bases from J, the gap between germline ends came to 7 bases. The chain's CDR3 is CASSPGSGELFF. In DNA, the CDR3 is TGTGCCAGCAGCCCCGGGTCCGGGGAGCTGTTTTTT.

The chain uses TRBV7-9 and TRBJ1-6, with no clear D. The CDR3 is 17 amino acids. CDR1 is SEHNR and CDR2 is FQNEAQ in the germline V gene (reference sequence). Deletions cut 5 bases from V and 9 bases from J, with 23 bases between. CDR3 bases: TGTGCCAGCAGCCCTGGACCGTCCCGACCGGGGTTTTCACCCCTCCACTTT. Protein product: CASSPGPSRPGFSPLHF.

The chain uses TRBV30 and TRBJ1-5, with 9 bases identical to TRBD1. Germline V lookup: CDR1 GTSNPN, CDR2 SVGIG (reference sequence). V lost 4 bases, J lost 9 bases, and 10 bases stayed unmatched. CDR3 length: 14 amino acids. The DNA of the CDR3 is TGTGCCTGGAATCTCGGACAGGGGTTTGGGCCCCAGCATTTT. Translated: CAWNLGQGFGPQHF.

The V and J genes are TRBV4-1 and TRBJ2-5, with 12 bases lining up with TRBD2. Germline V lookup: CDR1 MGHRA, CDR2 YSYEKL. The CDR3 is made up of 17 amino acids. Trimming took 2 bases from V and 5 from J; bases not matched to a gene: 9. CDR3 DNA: TGCGCCAGCAGCCAACTTTCGTGGACTAGCGGGGAGGAGACCCAGTACTTC. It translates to CASSQLSWTSGEETQYF.

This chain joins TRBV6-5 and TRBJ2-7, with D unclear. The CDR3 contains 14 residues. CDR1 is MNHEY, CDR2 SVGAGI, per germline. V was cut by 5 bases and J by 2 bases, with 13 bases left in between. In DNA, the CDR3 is TGTGCCAGCAGTCCCGGCTCCTCCGCCTACGAGCAGTACTTC. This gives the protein CASSPGSSAYEQYF.

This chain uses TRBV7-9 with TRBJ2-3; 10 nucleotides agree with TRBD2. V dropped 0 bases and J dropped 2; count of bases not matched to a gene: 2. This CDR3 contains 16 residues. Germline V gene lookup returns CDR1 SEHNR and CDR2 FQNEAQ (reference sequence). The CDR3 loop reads CASSLALAGATDTQYF. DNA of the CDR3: TGTGCCAGCAGCTTAGCGCTAGCGGGGGCCACAGATACGCAGTATTTT.

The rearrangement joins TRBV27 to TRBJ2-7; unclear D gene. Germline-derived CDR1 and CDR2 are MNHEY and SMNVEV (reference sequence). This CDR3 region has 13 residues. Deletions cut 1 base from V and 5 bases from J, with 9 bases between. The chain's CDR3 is CASSLLGWNEQYF. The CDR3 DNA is TGTGCCAGCAGTTTATTGGGGTGGAACGAGCAGTACTTC.

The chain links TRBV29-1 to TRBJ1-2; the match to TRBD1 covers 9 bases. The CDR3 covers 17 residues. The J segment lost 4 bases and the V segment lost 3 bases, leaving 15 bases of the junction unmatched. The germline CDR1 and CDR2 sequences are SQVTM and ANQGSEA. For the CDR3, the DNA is TGCAGCGTTGACCCGATAAGGGGACAGGGCGTCAGCTATGGCTACACCTTC. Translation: CSVDPIRGQGVSYGYTF.

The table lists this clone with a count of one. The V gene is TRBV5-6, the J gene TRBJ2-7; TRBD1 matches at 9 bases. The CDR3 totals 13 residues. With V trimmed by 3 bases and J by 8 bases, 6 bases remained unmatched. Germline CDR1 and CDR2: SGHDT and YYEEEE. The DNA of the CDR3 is TGTGCCAGCAGCTCCGGGACAGGGATGAAGCAGTACTTC. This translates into CASSSGTGMKQYF. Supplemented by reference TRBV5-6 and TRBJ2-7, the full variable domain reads DAGVTQSPTHLIKTRGQQVTLRCSPKSGHDTVSWYQQALGQGPQFIFQYYEEEERQRGNFPDRFSGHQFPNYSSELNVNALLLGDSALYLCASSSGTGMKQYFGPGTRLTVT.